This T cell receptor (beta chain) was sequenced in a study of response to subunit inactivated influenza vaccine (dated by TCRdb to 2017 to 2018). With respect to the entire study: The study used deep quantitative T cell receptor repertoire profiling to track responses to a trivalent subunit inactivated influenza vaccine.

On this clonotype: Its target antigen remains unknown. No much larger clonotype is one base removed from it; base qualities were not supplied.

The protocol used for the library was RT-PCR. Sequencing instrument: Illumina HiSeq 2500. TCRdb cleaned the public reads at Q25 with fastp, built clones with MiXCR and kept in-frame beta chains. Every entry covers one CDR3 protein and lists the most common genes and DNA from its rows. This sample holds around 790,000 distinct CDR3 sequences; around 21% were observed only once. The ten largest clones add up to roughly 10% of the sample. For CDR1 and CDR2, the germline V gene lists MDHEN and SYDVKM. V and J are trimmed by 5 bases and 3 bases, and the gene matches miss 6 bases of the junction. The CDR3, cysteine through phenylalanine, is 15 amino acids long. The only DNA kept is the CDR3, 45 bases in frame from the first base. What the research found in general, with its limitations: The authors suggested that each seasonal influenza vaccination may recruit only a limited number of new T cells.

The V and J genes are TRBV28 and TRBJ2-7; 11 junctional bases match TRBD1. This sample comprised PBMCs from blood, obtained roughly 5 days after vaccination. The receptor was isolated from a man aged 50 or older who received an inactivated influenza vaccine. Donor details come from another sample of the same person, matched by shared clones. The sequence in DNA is TGTGCCAGCAGTGCCACCGGGACAGGGGGCTACGAGCAGTACTTC. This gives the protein CASSATGTGGYEQYF.